The entry below gives a single T cell receptor (beta chain) sequence along with its context. Germline CDR1 is MDHEN and CDR2 is SYDVKM. CDR3 size: 12 residues. With 7 bases removed from V and 5 bases from J, the gap between germline ends came to 11 bases. This entry belongs to a study of cytomegalovirus exposure and HLA in healthy donors. Clones were sequenced by immunoSEQ multiplex PCR, and TCRdb holds only the in-frame ones, with some missing. The data contain 200,000 or so clones, roughly 84% of them seen just once; the ten biggest clones take up more than 6.5%. The clonotype originates from a man aged 18 to 29 in good health and CMV-seropositive. Sequenced: PBMCs. V is TRBV28 and J is TRBJ2-5, with D tentatively TRBD2 (6 bases). CDR3 sequence reads: CASNVGGETQYF. DNA of the CDR3: TGTGCCAGCAATGTGGGAGGTGAGACCCAGTACTTC.